The rows below give T cell receptor beta chains drawn from one sample of a study of cytomegalovirus exposure and HLA in healthy donors. Measured with immunoSEQ multiplex PCR; TCRdb has only the in-frame clones, and not every one. In total, the table holds approximately 96,000 clones. The sequenced sample was PBMCs. These receptors were collected from a girl aged 10 to 17 in good health and CMV-seropositive. Each CDR3 is given with its conserved first and last residue. D genes are given only for firm matches.

V gene: TRBV6-1; D gene: -; J gene: TRBJ1-5; CDR3 length: 16; CDR3 protein: CASSERTNRAHQPQHF; CDR3 DNA: TGTGCCAGCAGTGAAAGAACAAACAGGGCGCATCAGCCCCAGCATTTT
V gene: TRBV4-1; D gene: TRBD1; J gene: TRBJ1-5; CDR3 length: 15; CDR3 protein: CASSQDMGQATPQHF; CDR3 DNA: TGCGCCAGCAGCCAAGATATGGGACAGGCTACCCCCCAGCATTTT
V gene: TRBV7-6; D gene: TRBD2; J gene: TRBJ2-3; CDR3 length: 17; CDR3 protein: CASSPALAGGLVDTQYF; CDR3 DNA: TGTGCCAGCAGCCCAGCTCTCGCGGGGGGGCTAGTAGATACGCAGTATTTT
V gene: TRBV6-1; D gene: -; J gene: TRBJ2-7; CDR3 length: 14; CDR3 protein: CASQRLASSYEQYF; CDR3 DNA: TGTGCCAGTCAAAGGCTAGCCAGTTCCTACGAGCAGTACTTC
V gene: TRBV27; D gene: TRBD1; J gene: TRBJ1-5; CDR3 length: 17; CDR3 protein: CASSPRQGWFKDQPQHF; CDR3 DNA: TGTGCCAGCAGTCCACGACAGGGATGGTTTAAGGATCAGCCCCAGCATTTT
V gene: TRBV19; D gene: -; J gene: TRBJ1-1; CDR3 length: 12; CDR3 protein: CASTWGNTEAFF; CDR3 DNA: TGTGCCAGTACCTGGGGCAACACTGAAGCTTTCTTT
V gene: TRBV4-1; D gene: TRBD1; J gene: TRBJ2-4; CDR3 length: 16; CDR3 protein: CASSQVNRGAKNIQYF; CDR3 DNA: TGCGCCAGCAGCCAAGTAAACAGGGGAGCCAAAAACATTCAGTACTTC
V gene: TRBV11-3; D gene: TRBD1; J gene: TRBJ1-1; CDR3 length: 14; CDR3 protein: CASSGQGLNTEAFF; CDR3 DNA: TGTGCCAGCAGCGGACAGGGGCTAAACACTGAAGCTTTCTTT
V gene: TRBV7-9; D gene: TRBD2; J gene: TRBJ2-2; CDR3 length: 17; CDR3 protein: CASSLTLGGANTGELFF; CDR3 DNA: TGTGCCAGCAGCCTTACTCTCGGGGGGGCGAACACCGGGGAGCTGTTTTTT
V gene: TRBV29-1; D gene: TRBD1; J gene: TRBJ2-4; CDR3 length: 12; CDR3 protein: CSVGTGGNIQYF; CDR3 DNA: TGCAGCGTTGGGACAGGGGGTAACATTCAGTACTTC
V gene: TRBV9; D gene: TRBD1; J gene: TRBJ2-3; CDR3 length: 13; CDR3 protein: CASSAGQLDTQYF; CDR3 DNA: TGTGCCAGCAGCGCGGGACAGCTAGATACGCAGTATTTT
V gene: TRBV28; D gene: TRBD1; J gene: TRBJ1-1; CDR3 length: 15; CDR3 protein: CASSYRGGGNTEAFF; CDR3 DNA: TGTGCCAGCAGCTACAGGGGCGGCGGGAACACTGAAGCTTTCTTT
V gene: TRBV2; D gene: TRBD2; J gene: TRBJ2-1; CDR3 length: 16; CDR3 protein: CASSGGLAGLYNEQFF; CDR3 DNA: TGTGCCAGCAGTGGGGGACTAGCGGGGTTGTACAATGAGCAGTTCTTC
V gene: TRBV7-2; D gene: -; J gene: TRBJ2-7; CDR3 length: 15; CDR3 protein: CASSFKMAGGYEQYF; CDR3 DNA: TGTGCCAGCAGCTTCAAGATGGCGGGCGGCTACGAGCAGTACTTC
V gene: TRBV4-3; D gene: -; J gene: TRBJ1-5; CDR3 length: 14; CDR3 protein: CASSQVSGNQPQHF; CDR3 DNA: TGCGCCAGCAGCCAAGTTTCGGGGAATCAGCCCCAGCATTTT
V gene: TRBV6-6; D gene: -; J gene: TRBJ2-5; CDR3 length: 14; CDR3 protein: CASSYSGLQETQYF; CDR3 DNA: TGTGCCAGCAGTTATTCGGGACTTCAAGAGACCCAGTACTTC
V gene: TRBV5-1; D gene: -; J gene: TRBJ1-2; CDR3 length: 14; CDR3 protein: CASALGGEYYGYTF; CDR3 DNA: TGCGCCAGTGCTCTGGGAGGGGAGTACTATGGCTACACCTTC
V gene: TRBV2; D gene: TRBD1; J gene: TRBJ1-1; CDR3 length: 17; CDR3 protein: CASERPTGVGLNTEAFF; CDR3 DNA: TGTGCCAGCGAACGCCCTACAGGGGTGGGGTTGAACACTGAAGCTTTCTTT
V gene: TRBV4-1; D gene: -; J gene: TRBJ2-1; CDR3 length: 14; CDR3 protein: CASSQEGPGNEQFF; CDR3 DNA: TGCGCCAGCAGCCAAGAAGGCCCGGGTAATGAGCAGTTCTTC
V gene: TRBV6-1; D gene: -; J gene: TRBJ1-5; CDR3 length: 12; CDR3 protein: CASSEQGRSQHF; CDR3 DNA: TGTGCCAGCAGTGAACAGGGCAGGTCCCAGCATTTT
V gene: TRBV11-2; D gene: TRBD1; J gene: TRBJ2-7; CDR3 length: 16; CDR3 protein: CASSLGARTGEFEQYF; CDR3 DNA: TGTGCCAGCAGCTTAGGAGCCCGGACAGGGGAATTCGAGCAGTACTTC
V gene: TRBV6-5; D gene: TRBD1; J gene: TRBJ2-2; CDR3 length: 14; CDR3 protein: CASNQGADTGELFF; CDR3 DNA: TGTGCCAGCAACCAGGGGGCGGACACCGGGGAGCTGTTTTTT
V gene: TRBV7-2; D gene: TRBD1; J gene: TRBJ1-2; CDR3 length: 15; CDR3 protein: CASSLQQGLGYGYTF; CDR3 DNA: TGTGCCAGCAGCTTACAACAGGGGTTGGGCTACGGCTACACCTTC
V gene: TRBV29-1; D gene: -; J gene: TRBJ1-6; CDR3 length: 13; CDR3 protein: CTLPPGSNSPLHF; CDR3 DNA: TGCACCCTCCCGCCAGGTAGTAATTCACCCCTCCACTTT
V gene: TRBV29-1; D gene: -; J gene: TRBJ2-1; CDR3 length: 13; CDR3 protein: CSVEDPGDNEQFF; CDR3 DNA: TGCAGCGTTGAAGACCCCGGAGACAATGAGCAGTTCTTC
V gene: TRBV6-1; D gene: TRBD2; J gene: TRBJ2-7; CDR3 length: 17; CDR3 protein: CASSEGWTSGVRDEQYF; CDR3 DNA: TGTGCCAGCAGTGAAGGGTGGACTAGCGGGGTCAGGGACGAGCAGTACTTC
V gene: TRBV30; D gene: -; J gene: TRBJ1-1; CDR3 length: 14; CDR3 protein: CASFVEGPNTEDFF; CDR3 DNA: TGTGCCTCCTTTGTTGAGGGCCCGAACACTGAAGATTTCTTT
V gene: TRBV7-2; D gene: -; J gene: TRBJ1-2; CDR3 length: 14; CDR3 protein: CASSLGILNYGYTF; CDR3 DNA: TGTGCCAGCAGCTTAGGTATCCTTAACTATGGCTACACCTTC
V gene: TRBV4-3; D gene: -; J gene: TRBJ1-2; CDR3 length: 15; CDR3 protein: CASSQDRQLNYGYTF; CDR3 DNA: TGCGCCAGCAGCCAAGATAGACAGCTGAACTATGGCTACACCTTC
V gene: TRBV2; D gene: -; J gene: TRBJ1-6; CDR3 length: 13; CDR3 protein: CASMLEENSPLHF; CDR3 DNA: TGTGCCAGCATGTTGGAGGAGAATTCACCCCTCCACTTT
V gene: TRBV7-2; D gene: TRBD1; J gene: TRBJ1-2; CDR3 length: 14; CDR3 protein: CASSSEGAYSFYTF; CDR3 DNA: TGTGCCAGCAGCTCTGAGGGGGCCTACAGTTTCTACACCTTC
V gene: TRBV30; D gene: -; J gene: TRBJ2-1; CDR3 length: 12; CDR3 protein: CAWSVGLNEQFF; CDR3 DNA: TGTGCCTGGAGTGTGGGGCTAAATGAGCAGTTCTTC
V gene: TRBV5-4; D gene: -; J gene: TRBJ2-3; CDR3 length: 15; CDR3 protein: CASRPPGERTDTQYF; CDR3 DNA: TGTGCCAGCAGACCACCGGGGGAGCGCACAGATACGCAGTATTTT
V gene: TRBV29-1; D gene: TRBD2; J gene: TRBJ2-3; CDR3 length: 14; CDR3 protein: CSVPTSGGAGTQYF; CDR3 DNA: TGCAGCGTTCCGACTAGCGGGGGGGCCGGTACGCAGTATTTT
V gene: TRBV6-1; D gene: TRBD1; J gene: TRBJ1-5; CDR3 length: 15; CDR3 protein: CASSEWGTGNQPQHF; CDR3 DNA: TGTGCCAGCAGTGAATGGGGGACAGGGAATCAGCCCCAGCATTTT
V gene: TRBV9; D gene: -; J gene: TRBJ2-7; CDR3 length: 15; CDR3 protein: CASSPRRDPYYEQYF; CDR3 DNA: TGTGCCAGCAGCCCGAGGAGGGACCCATACTACGAGCAGTACTTC
V gene: TRBV7-3; D gene: TRBD1; J gene: TRBJ2-2; CDR3 length: 14; CDR3 protein: CASSLTGATGELFF; CDR3 DNA: TGTGCCAGCAGCTTGACAGGGGCGACCGGGGAGCTGTTTTTT
V gene: TRBV4-3; D gene: TRBD2; J gene: TRBJ2-5; CDR3 length: 17; CDR3 protein: CASSQAYGSGGRKTQYF; CDR3 DNA: TGCGCCAGCAGCCAAGCGTACGGTAGCGGGGGGCGAAAGACCCAGTACTTC
V gene: TRBV7-2; D gene: -; J gene: TRBJ1-2; CDR3 length: 14; CDR3 protein: CASSLDFNNYGYTF; CDR3 DNA: TGTGCCAGCAGCTTAGACTTCAATAACTATGGCTACACCTTC
V gene: TRBV4-1; D gene: TRBD1; J gene: TRBJ2-7; CDR3 length: 15; CDR3 protein: CASSQAAGQGYEQYF; CDR3 DNA: TGCGCCAGCAGCCAAGCTGCGGGACAGGGCTACGAGCAGTACTTC
V gene: TRBV6-5; D gene: TRBD1; J gene: TRBJ1-2; CDR3 length: 13; CDR3 protein: CASSPTGDYGYTF; CDR3 DNA: TGTGCCAGCAGTCCCACAGGGGACTATGGCTACACCTTC
V gene: TRBV7-9; D gene: TRBD1; J gene: TRBJ2-1; CDR3 length: 15; CDR3 protein: CASRRGQALYNEQFF; CDR3 DNA: TGTGCCAGCAGGAGGGGACAGGCCCTCTACAATGAGCAGTTCTTC
V gene: TRBV29-1; D gene: -; J gene: TRBJ2-2; CDR3 length: 12; CDR3 protein: CSGGTPRGELFF; CDR3 DNA: TGCAGCGGTGGGACTCCACGAGGGGAGCTGTTTTTT
V gene: TRBV13; D gene: -; J gene: TRBJ1-1; CDR3 length: 14; CDR3 protein: CASSLEGRRTEAFF; CDR3 DNA: TGTGCCAGCAGCTTAGAGGGGAGGCGCACTGAAGCTTTCTTT
V gene: TRBV10-3; D gene: TRBD1; J gene: TRBJ1-2; CDR3 length: 15; CDR3 protein: CAIREQGAMNYGYTF; CDR3 DNA: TGTGCCATCCGGGAACAGGGGGCCATGAACTATGGCTACACCTTC
V gene: TRBV19; D gene: -; J gene: TRBJ2-7; CDR3 length: 14; CDR3 protein: CASSKTYTTYEQYF; CDR3 DNA: TGTGCCAGCTCCAAGACATACACCACCTACGAGCAGTACTTC
V gene: TRBV4-3; D gene: -; J gene: TRBJ1-6; CDR3 length: 16; CDR3 protein: CASSQDWGGPRSPLHF; CDR3 DNA: TGCGCCAGCAGCCAAGATTGGGGCGGCCCCCGTTCACCCCTCCACTTT
V gene: TRBV6-5; D gene: TRBD1; J gene: TRBJ1-2; CDR3 length: 14; CDR3 protein: CASSFGQALEGYTF; CDR3 DNA: TGTGCCAGCAGCTTCGGACAGGCGTTAGAGGGCTACACCTTC
V gene: TRBV7-6; D gene: TRBD1; J gene: TRBJ2-5; CDR3 length: 14; CDR3 protein: CASSWTGGWETQYF; CDR3 DNA: TGTGCCAGCAGCTGGACAGGGGGCTGGGAGACCCAGTACTTC
V gene: TRBV28; D gene: -; J gene: TRBJ1-6; CDR3 length: 15; CDR3 protein: CASRYSKNPNSPLHF; CDR3 DNA: TGTGCCAGCAGGTACAGTAAAAACCCCAATTCACCCCTCCACTTT